These 4 T cell receptor beta chains share one sample of origin, sequenced in a study of regulatory T cells in long-lasting Graves disease. CDR3-region Arm-PCR and iRepertoire HTBI primers produced the TCR beta libraries. A single record per CDR3 protein comes from TCRdb applying MiXCR to the multiplex PCR reads. Here the sample spans approximately 460,000 distinct CDR3 sequences, about a sixth being singletons. Time point in this sample: newly diagnosed GD, antithyroid drugs for less than 3 months. Extracted PBMC RNA gave rise to the TCR library. These data were also reused for a study on T cells in Graves' hyperthyroidism and ophthalmopathy.

The sample here was peripheral blood mononuclear cells (PBMCs), taken at new diagnosis, from a patient treated with antithyroid drugs. The source is a woman aged 30 to 39 with Graves disease.

This clonotype was detected many times. The chain couples TRBV28 to TRBJ2-3; 12 bases agree with TRBD2. With 6 bases clipped from V and 0 bases from J, the junction kept 1 base outside the gene matches. The CDR3 totals 15 residues. The germline gives CDR1 MDHEN, CDR2 SYDVKM. The CDR3 loop is CASRGTSGSTDTQYF. CDR3 nucleotide sequence: TGTGCCAGCAGGGGGACTAGCGGGAGCACAGATACGCAGTATTTT.

This clonotype was seen only once. The rearrangement joins TRBV27 to TRBJ1-6; 8 nucleotides match TRBD1. CDR1 is MNHEY, CDR2 SMNVEV, per germline (reference sequence). The ends lost 6 bases at V and 7 bases at J; junction bases unmatched: 8. The CDR3 runs 15 residues. The CDR3 reads CASRGWTGLNSPLHF. The CDR3 DNA reads as TGTGCCAGCAGGGGGTGGACAGGGTTGAATTCACCCCTCCACTTT.

This clonotype has only a few counts. The CDR3 DNA is TGCAGTGCCCTAGCGGGAGGGCCCCAAGATACGCAGTATTTT. It is translated as CSALAGGPQDTQYF. The chain links TRBV20-1 to TRBJ2-3, with 12 bases matching TRBD2. The CDR3 is made up of 14 amino acids. Losses at the gene ends were 6 bases for V and 5 bases for J; bases not matched to a gene: 6. Germline lookup yields CDR1 DFQATT and CDR2 SNEGSKA (reference sequence).

This clonotype was counted between two and nine times. The chain recombines TRBV24-1 with TRBJ2-2; D possibly corresponds to TRBD1 (7 bases). This CDR3 contains 20 residues. Germline V gene sequence: CDR1 KGHDR, CDR2 SFDVKD. V was pared by 1 base and J by 7 bases, with 27 bases between. This chain's CDR3 is CATSDFPAGGRVEGFGELFF. The CDR3 DNA reads TGTGCCACCAGTGATTTCCCTGCAGGGGGGAGAGTAGAAGGATTCGGGGAGCTGTTTTTT.